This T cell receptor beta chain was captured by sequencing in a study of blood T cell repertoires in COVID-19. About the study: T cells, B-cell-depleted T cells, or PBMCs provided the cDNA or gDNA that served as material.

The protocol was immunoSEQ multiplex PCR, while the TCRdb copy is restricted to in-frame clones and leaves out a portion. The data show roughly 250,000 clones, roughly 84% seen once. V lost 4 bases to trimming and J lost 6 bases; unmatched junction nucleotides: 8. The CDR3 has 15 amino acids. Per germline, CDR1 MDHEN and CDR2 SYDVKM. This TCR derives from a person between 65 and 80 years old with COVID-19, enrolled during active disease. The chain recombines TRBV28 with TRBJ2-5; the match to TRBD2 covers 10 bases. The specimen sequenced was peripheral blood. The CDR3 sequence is CASSSLAGVGKTQYF. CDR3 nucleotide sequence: TGTGCCAGCAGTTCGCTAGCGGGAGTGGGAAAGACCCAGTACTTC.